This T cell receptor beta chain was captured by sequencing in a study of long-term antiretroviral therapy in people with HIV. Study results and caveats: Pre-ART clonal expansions dominated every time point's repertoire.

Participants living with HIV all received treatment in the United States. Concerning this clone: Its antigen remains unidentified.

The immunoSEQ assay was v3.0, run at survey level. TCRdb's copy holds only in-frame clones and misses some; the assay was immunoSEQ multiplex PCR. The sample includes 13,000 to 15,000 clones, 70% to 85% seen only once; the top ten take 15% to 25%. CDR1 is LGHNA and CDR2 is YNFKEQ in the germline V gene. The V segment lost 1 base and the J segment 2 bases; nucleotides outside the gene matches: 6. This CDR3 contains 18 residues. The TCR was taken from a man between 40 and 49 years old with HIV. The chain uses TRBV4-2 and TRBJ2-3; TRBD2 matches 13 bases. Material: unsorted PBMCs, obtained 1.3 years before starting antiretroviral therapy. The CDR3 DNA is TGTGCCAGCAGCCAAGGAAGGGGACTAGCGGGGATCACAGATACGCAGTATTTT. Translation: CASSQGRGLAGITDTQYF.